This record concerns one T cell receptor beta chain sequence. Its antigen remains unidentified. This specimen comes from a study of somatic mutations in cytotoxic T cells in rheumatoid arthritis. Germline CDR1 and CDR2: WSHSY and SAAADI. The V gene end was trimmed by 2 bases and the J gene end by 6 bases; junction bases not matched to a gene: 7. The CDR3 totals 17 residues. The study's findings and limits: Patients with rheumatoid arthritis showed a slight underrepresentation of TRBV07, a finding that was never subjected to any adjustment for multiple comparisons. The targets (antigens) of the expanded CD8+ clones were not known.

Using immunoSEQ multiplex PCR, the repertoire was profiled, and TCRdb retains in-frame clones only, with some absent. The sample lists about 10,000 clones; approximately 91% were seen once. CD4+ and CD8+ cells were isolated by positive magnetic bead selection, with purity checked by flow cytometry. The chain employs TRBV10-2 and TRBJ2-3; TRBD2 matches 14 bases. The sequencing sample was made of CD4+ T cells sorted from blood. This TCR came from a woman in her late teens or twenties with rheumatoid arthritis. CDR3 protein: CASSEIGLAGGGDTQYF. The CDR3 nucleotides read TGCGCCAGCAGTGAGATAGGACTAGCGGGAGGAGGGGATACGCAGTATTTT.